Given below is one TCR beta chain in context. Its target is not known. CDR3 size: 14 residues. V lost 2 bases and J lost 14, with 20 bases in between. Germline V gene sequence: CDR1 SGHTA, CDR2 FQGTGA. Investigators profiled TCR beta VDJ and CDR3 from genomic DNA template. TCRdb analysed the reads with MiXCR anew, one entry per CDR3 protein. The data hold 270,000 or so distinct CDR3 sequences, with around 82% observed a single time. Patients included in sequencing had previously demonstrated CD8+CD57+ cell expansion by flow cytometry. These data are taken from a study of CD8+CD57+ T cells in acquired aplastic anemia. In the study overall: Sorted CD4+ plus CD8+ cells gave DNA averaging about 3.2 ug.

Study-wide points: Fewer than 35 sequences, all CD8+ CDR3, were shared between patients and controls. Any difference that existed in CD8+ Simpson's diversity between patients and controls was not significant.

This TCR came from a human donor with aplastic anemia. The chain recombines TRBV7-3 with TRBJ2-3; D is tentatively TRBD1 or TRBD2 (5 bases each). Sequencing used sorted CD4+, CD8+, or CD8+CD57+ T cells (not recorded which) from PBMCs. CDR3 bases: TGTGCCAGCAGCTTAGAGGGGACCTGGGGAGAGACGTATTTT. It yields the protein CASSLEGTWGETYF.